Following are 16 T cell receptor beta chains from one sample sequenced in a study of cytomegalovirus exposure and HLA in healthy donors. Amplification used 60 Vbeta primers and 13 Jbeta primers. Sequenced by immunoSEQ multiplex PCR; TCRdb stores in-frame clones only, minus some. The data show roughly 150,000 clones, 60% to 80% seen once. Source material: PBMCs. The source is a male donor in good health and CMV-seronegative.

The chain has TRBV18 and TRBJ2-6; D perhaps matches TRBD1 (6 bases). Germline CDR1 is KGHSH and CDR2 is LQKENI. Between the trimmed V and J ends, which lost 3 bases and 15 bases, there was a span of 12 bases. The CDR3 has 12 amino acids. The CDR3 spells CASSPTTGDLTF. The CDR3 DNA reads TGTGCCAGCTCACCTACGACAGGCGACCTGACTTTC.

For this clone: One end of the junction is discordant with germline, which a read error may explain. V usage is TRBV7-9 and J usage is TRBJ2-3; TRBD2 matches 7 bases. The CDR3 sequence is 16 residues long. The germline gives CDR1 SEHNR, CDR2 FQNEAQ (reference sequence). The CDR3 DNA reads as TGTGCCACCAGCGCTATGGCAGCGGGAAGCACAGATACGCAGTATTTT. Translation: CATSAMAAGSTDTQYF.

V gene TRBV28 combines with J gene TRBJ1-5; TRBD1 aligns across 7 bases. The CDR3 spans 14 residues. The V gene's germline CDR1 is MDHEN and CDR2 SYDVKM. Trimming at V came to 6 bases and at J to 1 base, leaving 3 bases not matched to a gene. CDR3 sequence (DNA): TGTGCCAGCAGGGAGGGACAGAGCAATCAGCCCCAGCATTTT. Protein product: CASREGQSNQPQHF.

This chain joins TRBV6-5 and TRBJ1-1; unclear D gene. The CDR3 contains 14 residues. CDR1 is MNHEY and CDR2 is SVGAGI in the germline V gene. V lost 5 bases and J 0 bases, leaving 10 bases between the germline ends. CDR3 sequence reads: CASSAPGVNTEAFF. CDR3 nucleotides: TGTGCCAGCAGTGCCCCCGGAGTGAACACTGAAGCTTTCTTT.

This sequence joins TRBV5-1 and TRBJ2-1; 7 bases agree with TRBD1. The germline V gene has CDR1 SGHRS and CDR2 YFSETQ. CDR3 length: 18 residues. Germline trimming cut 7 bases from V and 0 bases from J; bases unmatched to any gene: 16. In DNA, the CDR3 is TGCGCCAGCCGCCTATTCGACAGGGTCGATAGCTCCTACAATGAGCAGTTCTTC. Translating gives CASRLFDRVDSSYNEQFF.

The rearrangement uses TRBV7-9 and TRBJ1-6, with 12 positions matching TRBD1. Trimming removed 4 bases from V and 8 bases from J; junction bases left unmatched: 15. Looked up from germline, CDR1 is SEHNR and CDR2 is FQNEAQ (reference sequence). CDR3 length equals 19 residues. The CDR3 reads CASSSQSAGTGGSYSPLHF. CDR3 nucleotides: TGTGCCAGCAGCTCTCAATCCGCCGGGACAGGGGGCTCCTATTCACCCCTCCACTTT.

This chain uses TRBV7-9 with TRBJ1-3; 7 bases match TRBD1. V trimming: 4 bases; J trimming: 3 bases; junction bases outside the gene matches: 6. This CDR3 has 15 residues. CDR1 and CDR2 (germline): SEHNR, FQNEAQ (reference sequence). The CDR3 region has the DNA TGTGCCAGCAGCTCTAGGGCAGGGGGTGGAAACACCATATATTTT. Translation gives CASSSRAGGGNTIYF. Combining the CDR3 with reference TRBV7-9 and TRBJ1-3 gives the whole variable domain DTGVSQNPRHKITKRGQNVTFRCDPISEHNRLYWYRQTLGQGPEFLTYFQNEAQLEKSRLLSDRFSAERPKGSFSTLEIQRTEQGDSAMYLCASSSRAGGGNTIYFGEGSWLTVV.

The chain uses TRBV6-5 and TRBJ1-2, with D possibly matching TRBD1 (6 bases). This CDR3 region has 14 residues. The germline V and J ends were trimmed by 5 bases and 3 bases, with 13 bases remaining between them. In germline, CDR1 is MNHEY, CDR2 SVGAGI. The CDR3, as DNA: TGTGCCAGCAGTAGACAGCGGACAGACTATGGCTACACCTTC. Residues: CASSRQRTDYGYTF.

This sequence joins TRBV28 and TRBJ1-4, with 9 bases matching TRBD1. V was pared by 3 bases and J by 7 bases, with 6 bases of the junction left unmatched. This CDR3 region has 15 residues. Germline V gives CDR1 MDHEN, CDR2 SYDVKM. Written as DNA, the CDR3 is TGTGCCAGCAGTTTTCCCGGGACAGGGCGTGAAAAACTGTTTTTT. This translates into CASSFPGTGREKLFF.

The chain links TRBV7-2 to TRBJ1-2, with D tentatively TRBD1 (6 bases). This CDR3 has 16 amino acids. Germline CDR1 reads SGHTA; CDR2 reads FQGNSA. V was trimmed by 1 base and J by 6 bases, leaving 18 bases between them. The CDR3 sequence is CASSLDAYRVFDGYTF. As DNA, the CDR3 is TGTGCCAGCAGCTTAGATGCGTACAGGGTCTTCGATGGCTACACCTTC. The whole variable domain, remainder taken from reference TRBV7-2 and TRBJ1-2, is GAGVSQSPSNKVTEKGKDVELRCDPISGHTALYWYRQSLGQGLEFLIYFQGNSAPDKSGLPSDRFSAERTGGSVSTLTIQRTQQEDSAVYLCASSLDAYRVFDGYTFGSGTRLTVV.

The chain is built from TRBV5-4 and TRBJ2-3, with 16 bases identical to TRBD2. Losses at the gene ends were 4 bases for V and 4 bases for J; bases not matched to a gene: 3. The CDR3 runs 16 residues. Germline V gene sequence: CDR1 SGHNT, CDR2 YYREEE (reference sequence). CDR3 coding DNA: TGTGCCAGCAGCACGGGACTAGCGGGAGGGCCAGATACGCAGTATTTT. Translation: CASSTGLAGGPDTQYF.

The chain has TRBV6-6 and TRBJ2-2, with D perhaps TRBD1 (6 bases). V was shortened by 5 bases and J by 2 bases, with 9 bases between the two germline ends. From germline, CDR1 is MNHNY and CDR2 SVGAGI (reference sequence). This CDR3 is 14 amino acids long. The CDR3 nucleotides read TGTGCCAGCAGTGCACAGGGAAACACCGGGGAGCTGTTTTTT. It yields the protein CASSAQGNTGELFF.

J is TRBJ2-2 and V is TRBV9; D is perhaps TRBD1 (5 bases). The CDR3 contains 15 residues. Germline-derived CDR1 and CDR2 are SGDLS and YYNGEE. Trimming left V 3 bases short and J 6 bases short, with 15 bases between. The CDR3 DNA is TGTGCCAGCAGCGGGGCACAGGTGGGCTCCGGGGAGCTGTTTTTT. Amino acid sequence: CASSGAQVGSGELFF.

The rearrangement links TRBV6-1 to TRBJ1-2; D is uncertain. The CDR3 runs to 16 residues. The V and J ends lost 0 bases and 2 bases respectively, with 13 bases between them. Looked up from germline, CDR1 is MNHNS and CDR2 is SASEGT. CDR3 coding DNA: TGTGCCAGCAGTGAAGCGCTTCTGAGGGCCAACTATGGCTACACCTTC. It encodes CASSEALLRANYGYTF.

The V gene is TRBV5-5, the J gene TRBJ2-7; D unresolved. The V gene lost 3 bases and the J gene lost 4 bases, with 5 bases spanning the gap. The CDR3 is 11 amino acids. CDR1 and CDR2 from the germline V gene are SGHKS and YYEKEE (reference sequence). The CDR3 region has the DNA TGTGCCAGCAGCTCCCCATACGAGCAGTACTTC. Translating gives CASSSPYEQYF.

The chain joins TRBV7-9 to TRBJ1-2; D may be TRBD1 (5 bases). Germline loops: CDR1 SEHNR, CDR2 FQNEAQ (reference sequence). The CDR3 extends over 13 amino acids. The ends were cut back, 3 bases at V and 4 bases at J, with 9 bases in the middle. The CDR3 DNA sequence: TGTGCCAGCAGCTTGGAGGGGACCTATGGCTACACCTTC. Its protein product is CASSLEGTYGYTF.